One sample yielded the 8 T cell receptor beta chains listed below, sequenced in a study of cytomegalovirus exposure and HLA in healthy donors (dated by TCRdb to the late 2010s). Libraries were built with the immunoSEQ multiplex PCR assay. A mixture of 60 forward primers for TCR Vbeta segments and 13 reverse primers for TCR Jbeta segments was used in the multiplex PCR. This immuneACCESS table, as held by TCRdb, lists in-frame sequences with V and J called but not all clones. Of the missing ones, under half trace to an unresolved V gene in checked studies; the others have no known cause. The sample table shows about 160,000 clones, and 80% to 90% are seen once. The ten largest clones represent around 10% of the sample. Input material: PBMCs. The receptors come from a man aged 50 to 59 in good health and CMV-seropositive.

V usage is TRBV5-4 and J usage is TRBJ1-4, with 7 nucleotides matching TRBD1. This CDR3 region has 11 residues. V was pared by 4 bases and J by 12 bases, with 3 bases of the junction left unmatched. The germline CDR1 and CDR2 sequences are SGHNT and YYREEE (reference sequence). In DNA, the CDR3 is TGTGCCAGCAGCGCCAGGGGGGAACTGTTTTTT. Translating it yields CASSARGELFF.

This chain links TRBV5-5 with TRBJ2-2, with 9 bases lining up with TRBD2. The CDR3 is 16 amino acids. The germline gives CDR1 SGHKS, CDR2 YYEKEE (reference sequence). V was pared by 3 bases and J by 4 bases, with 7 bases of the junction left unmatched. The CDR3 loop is CASSSGGAGGTGELFF. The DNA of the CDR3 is TGTGCCAGCAGCTCAGGGGGAGCGGGAGGCACCGGGGAGCTGTTTTTT.

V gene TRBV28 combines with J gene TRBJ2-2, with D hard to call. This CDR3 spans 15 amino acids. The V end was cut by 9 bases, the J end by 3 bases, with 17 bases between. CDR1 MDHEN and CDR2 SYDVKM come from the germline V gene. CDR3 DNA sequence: TGTGCCAGTAGCCTACAACCTGACGACACCGGGGAGCTGTTTTTT. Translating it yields CASSLQPDDTGELFF.

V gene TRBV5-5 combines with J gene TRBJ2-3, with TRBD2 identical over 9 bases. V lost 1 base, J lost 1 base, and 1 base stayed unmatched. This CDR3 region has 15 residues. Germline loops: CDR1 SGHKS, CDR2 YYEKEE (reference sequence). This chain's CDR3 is CASSLIAGGTDTQYF. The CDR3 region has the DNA TGTGCCAGCAGCTTGATAGCGGGGGGCACAGATACGCAGTATTTT.

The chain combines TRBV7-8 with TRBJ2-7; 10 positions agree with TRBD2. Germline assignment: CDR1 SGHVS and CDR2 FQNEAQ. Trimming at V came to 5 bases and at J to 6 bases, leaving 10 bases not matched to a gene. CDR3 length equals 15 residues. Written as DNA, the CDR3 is TGTGCCAGCAGCCTTCTCGGGACTAGCGCGGGCGAGCAGTACTTC. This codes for CASSLLGTSAGEQYF. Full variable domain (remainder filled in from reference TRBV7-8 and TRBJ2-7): GAGVSQSPRYKVAKRGQDVALRCDPISGHVSLFWYQQALGQGPEFLTYFQNEAQLDKSGLPSDRFFAERPEGSVSTLKIQRTQQEDSAVYLCASSLLGTSAGEQYFGPGTRLTVT.

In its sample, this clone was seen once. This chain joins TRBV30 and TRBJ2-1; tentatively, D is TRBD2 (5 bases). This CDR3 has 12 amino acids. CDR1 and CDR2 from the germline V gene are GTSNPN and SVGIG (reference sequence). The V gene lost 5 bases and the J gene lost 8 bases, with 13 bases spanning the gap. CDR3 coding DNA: TGTGCCTGGGAGGGCCAAGGAGATGAGCAGTTCTTC. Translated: CAWEGQGDEQFF.

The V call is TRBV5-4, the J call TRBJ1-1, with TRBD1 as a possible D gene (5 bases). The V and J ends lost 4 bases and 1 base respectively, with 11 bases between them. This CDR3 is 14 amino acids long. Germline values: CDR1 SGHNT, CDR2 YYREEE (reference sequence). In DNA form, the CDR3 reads TGTGCCAGCAGCAGGGGACTGGAGAACACTGAAGCTTTCTTT. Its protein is CASSRGLENTEAFF.

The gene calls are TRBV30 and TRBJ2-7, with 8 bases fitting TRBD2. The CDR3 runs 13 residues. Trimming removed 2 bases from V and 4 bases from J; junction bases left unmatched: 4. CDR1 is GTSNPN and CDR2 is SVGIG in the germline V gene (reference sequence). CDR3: CAWSPGLEYEQYF. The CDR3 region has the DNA TGTGCCTGGAGTCCGGGACTAGAGTACGAGCAGTACTTC.